This passage covers 27 T cell receptor beta chains from one sample sequenced in a study of T cells in Graves' hyperthyroidism and ophthalmopathy. RNA transcripts served as the template for amplifying TCR beta CDR3 regions. During a first-round RT-PCR of the TCR CDR3, the HTBI primer set was used. TCRdb recomputed calls from the multiplex PCR reads with MiXCR, one row per CDR3 protein. In the table there are 200,000 to 250,000 distinct CDR3 sequences, under 20% of which are singletons. Material for sequencing was blood. These receptor sequences come from a man aged 45-60 years with Graves' hyperthyroidism.

This clonotype was seen ten or more times. The chain uses TRBV30 and TRBJ1-1; no reliable D call. This CDR3 region has 14 residues. Deletions cut 0 bases from V and 2 bases from J, with 10 bases between. Germline V CDR1 and CDR2: GTSNPN, SVGIG (reference sequence). DNA for the CDR3: TGTGCCTGGAGTGTACCTGGGAGAAACACTGAAGCTTTCTTT. This gives the protein CAWSVPGRNTEAFF.

This clonotype was seen at least ten times. The V and J genes are TRBV10-3 and TRBJ1-1, with 7 nucleotides matching TRBD1. The germline gives CDR1 ENHRY, CDR2 SYGVKD. Trimming removed 6 bases from V and 0 bases from J; junction bases left unmatched: 4. The length of the CDR3 is 14 residues. In nucleotides, the CDR3 is TGTGCCATCAGAACAGGGGACATGAACACTGAAGCTTTCTTT. This codes for CAIRTGDMNTEAFF.

This clonotype was seen many times. The chain has TRBV30 and TRBJ1-1, with 10 bases identical to TRBD1. Germline V CDR1 and CDR2: GTSNPN, SVGIG (reference sequence). V lost 5 bases to trimming and J lost 5 bases; unmatched junction nucleotides: 5. The CDR3 has 13 residues. The CDR3 DNA sequence: TGTGCCTGGGACAGGGGGCGAAGAACTGAAGCTTTCTTT. Encoded protein: CAWDRGRRTEAFF. Full variable domain (missing parts from reference TRBV30 and TRBJ1-1): SQTIHQWPATLVQPVGSPLSLECTVEGTSNPNLYWYRQAAGRGLQLLFYSVGIGQISSEVPQNLSASRPQDRQFILSSKKLLLSDSGFYLCAWDRGRRTEAFFGQGTRLTVV.

This clonotype was picked up many times. The chain has TRBV12-3 or TRBV12-4 and TRBJ2-1; 9 positions match TRBD1. J gave up 4 bases and V 3 bases, and 1 base lay outside the gene matches. This CDR3 spans 14 amino acids. The CDR3: CASSFGTGYNEQFF. DNA for the CDR3: TGTGCCAGCAGTTTCGGGACAGGGTACAATGAGCAGTTCTTC.

In its sample, this clonotype was seen many times. The rearrangement joins TRBV7-9 to TRBJ2-1, with D perhaps TRBD1 (6 bases). Germline V gene data show CDR1 as SEHNR and CDR2 as FQNEAQ (reference sequence). The CDR3 consists of 12 residues. With 2 bases removed from V and 10 bases from J, the gap between germline ends came to 9 bases. The CDR3 here is CASSLIDREQFF. The CDR3 bases are TGTGCCAGCAGCTTAATCGACAGGGAGCAGTTCTTC.

The chain links TRBV5-1 to TRBJ2-7, with 7 bases lining up with TRBD2. J was trimmed by 2 bases and V by 0 bases; bases with no gene match: 5. The CDR3 is made up of 15 amino acids. Germline CDR1 SGHRS, CDR2 YFSETQ. The CDR3 protein is CASSLGPSGPYEQYF. Here the CDR3 DNA reads TGCGCCAGCAGCTTGGGTCCTAGCGGACCCTACGAGCAGTACTTC.

In its sample, this clonotype was seen many times. The rearrangement uses TRBV12-3 or TRBV12-4 and TRBJ2-1; 8 positions match TRBD2. This CDR3 contains 16 residues. Trimming cost V 2 bases and J 3 bases; bases outside gene matches: 6. Written as DNA, the CDR3 is TGTGCCAGCAGTTTATTTAGCGGGACCCACTACAATGAGCAGTTCTTC. This encodes CASSLFSGTHYNEQFF.

At least ten counts were recorded for this clonotype. V is TRBV11-3 and J is TRBJ1-1; D remains ambiguous. Trimming removed 3 bases from V and 0 bases from J, with 5 bases in between. The CDR3 runs 13 residues. From germline, CDR1 is SGHNT and CDR2 YENEEA. The CDR3 spells CASSFLLNTEAFF. The CDR3 DNA reads TGTGCCAGCAGCTTCCTACTGAACACTGAAGCTTTCTTT.

This clonotype has a handful of counts. The rearrangement links TRBV5-1 to TRBJ1-6; the match to TRBD1 covers 8 bases. Germline V gives CDR1 SGHRS, CDR2 YFSETQ. J was trimmed by 7 bases and V by 7 bases; bases with no gene match: 7. The CDR3 is 14 amino acids. CDR3 region: CASRTGTGNSPLHF. The CDR3 nucleotides are TGCGCCAGCCGAACCGGGACAGGAAATTCACCCCTCCACTTT.

In its sample, this clonotype was seen many times. The V and J genes are TRBV28 and TRBJ2-7, with TRBD2 matching over 7 bases. The V gene's germline CDR1 is MDHEN and CDR2 SYDVKM. V was clipped by 3 bases and J by 2 bases; unmatched bases: 7. The CDR3 loop spans 15 amino acids. CDR3 coding DNA: TGTGCCAGCAGTTTGCCGGGAGGTCAGGCCTACGAGCAGTACTTC. Its translation: CASSLPGGQAYEQYF.

V usage is TRBV4-1 and J usage is TRBJ2-1, with 8 bases that match TRBD2. The V gene's germline CDR1 is MGHRA and CDR2 YSYEKL. With 2 bases clipped from V and 6 bases from J, the junction kept 9 bases outside the gene matches. The CDR3 loop spans 16 amino acids. The chain's CDR3 is CASSQTGTRGRNEQFF. The CDR3 bases are TGCGCCAGCAGCCAAACCGGGACTAGGGGCCGCAATGAGCAGTTCTTC.

The rearrangement links TRBV6-2 or TRBV6-3 to TRBJ2-1; possible D gene TRBD2, 5 bases. CDR1 MNHEY and CDR2 SVGEGT come from the germline V gene. CDR3 length equals 17 residues. V was trimmed by 5 bases and J by 8 bases, leaving 25 bases between them. DNA of the CDR3: TGTGCCAGCAGTCAACCTAGCTCTGAGTTGTTCTGGCATGAGCAGTTCTTC. Its protein product is CASSQPSSELFWHEQFF.

The table lists this clonotype with many counts. The chain employs TRBV28 and TRBJ2-3, with 7 bases lining up with TRBD2. The J segment lost 8 bases and the V segment lost 7 bases, leaving 24 bases of the junction unmatched. From germline, CDR1 is MDHEN and CDR2 SYDVKM. This CDR3 comprises 18 residues. The CDR3 nucleotides are TGTGCCAGCAACCCCACCCTTTGGGAGGGAGGGCCTGGGGTTACGCAGTATTTT. Residues: CASNPTLWEGGPGVTQYF.

There are many counts of this clonotype. This sequence joins TRBV30 and TRBJ2-7; D is possibly TRBD1 or TRBD2 (5 bases each). The CDR3 is 13 amino acids. The germline V gene has CDR1 GTSNPN and CDR2 SVGIG (reference sequence). The germline V and J ends were trimmed by 2 bases and 6 bases, with 14 bases remaining between them. The CDR3: CAWSPGTWVEQYF. CDR3 coding DNA: TGTGCCTGGAGTCCCGGGACGTGGGTCGAGCAGTACTTC.

The chain recombines TRBV24-1 with TRBJ2-5; D unresolved. This CDR3 region has 13 residues. V was clipped by 3 bases and J by 5 bases, with 9 bases between them. CDR1 is KGHDR, CDR2 SFDVKD, per germline. The CDR3: CATSDPGLETQYF. CDR3 DNA: TGTGCCACCAGTGATCCTGGGTTGGAGACCCAGTACTTC.

In the case of this clonotype: Sequence at one end of the junction differs from germline and may be a read error. This chain uses TRBV12-3 or TRBV12-4 with TRBJ2-5; 10 nucleotides align to TRBD2. The CDR3 has 14 residues. CDR3 protein: CASSTSGTQETQHF. CDR3 nucleotide sequence: TGTGCCAGCAGCACTAGCGGGACTCAAGAGACCCAGCACTTC.

This clonotype showed up just a few times. The chain recombines TRBV5-1 with TRBJ1-2; 9 bases align to TRBD1. CDR1 and CDR2 (germline): SGHRS, YFSETQ. Unmatched junction bases numbered 12, after V lost 4 bases and J lost 5 bases. The CDR3 is 16 amino acids. The CDR3 spells CASSPEQGAFGYGYTF. Here the CDR3 DNA reads TGCGCCAGCAGCCCGGAACAGGGGGCGTTTGGTTATGGCTACACCTTC.

This clonotype showed up many times. The chain combines TRBV20-1 with TRBJ2-7; D is perhaps TRBD2 (6 bases). V was cut by 2 bases and J by 0 bases, with 11 bases left in between. Germline CDR1 DFQATT, CDR2 SNEGSKA (reference sequence). The CDR3 totals 14 residues. The CDR3 region is CSARLATNSYEQYF. The CDR3 region has the DNA TGCAGTGCTAGACTAGCGACTAACTCCTACGAGCAGTACTTC.

This clonotype was observed a single time. The genes are TRBV28 and TRBJ1-1, with 9 bases lining up with TRBD1. The J segment lost 5 bases and the V segment lost 2 bases, leaving 6 bases of the junction unmatched. Per the germline V gene, CDR1 is MDHEN and CDR2 is SYDVKM. The CDR3 is 15 residues long. CDR3 in DNA: TGTGCCAGCAGTTTAGTGGACAGGGGTATGACTGAAGCTTTCTTT. Encoded protein: CASSLVDRGMTEAFF. Complete variable domain (other parts from reference TRBV28 and TRBJ1-1): DVKVTQSSRYLVKRTGEKVFLECVQDMDHENMFWYRQDPGLGLRLIYFSYDVKMKEKGDIPEGYSVSREKKERFSLILESASTNQTSMYLCASSLVDRGMTEAFFGQGTRLTVV.

To note about this clonotype: A much larger clone differs from this one at a single base, so this may be a read error. The CDR3 carries no conserved terminal phenylalanine or tryptophan, so it likely arises from a read error. This rearrangement joins TRBV20-1 to TRBJ2-1; no clear D. CDR1 and CDR2 (germline): DFQATT, SNEGSKA (reference sequence). Deletions cut 3 bases from V and 3 bases from J, with 9 bases between. The CDR3 is made up of 13 amino acids. The CDR3 region is CSARAGNYNEQFS. CDR3 bases: TGCAGTGCTAGGGCAGGAAACTACAATGAGCAGTTCTCC.

This clonotype was counted only a few times. The chain recombines TRBV20-1 with TRBJ1-4, with D hard to call. The germline V gene encodes CDR1 DFQATT and CDR2 SNEGSKA (reference sequence). The CDR3 covers 15 residues. Trimming shortened V by 0 bases and J by 3 bases, and 11 bases separated the two germline ends. The CDR3: CSARDLTSANEKLFF. CDR3 DNA sequence: TGCAGTGCTAGAGATTTGACCTCTGCTAATGAAAAACTGTTTTTT.

This clonotype was seen more than once but under ten times. A read error may be the cause here, since a much bigger clone is one base away. This is likely a read error, given that the CDR3 carries no conserved phenylalanine or tryptophan at its end. The chain recombines TRBV28 with TRBJ2-7, with D possibly TRBD1 on 5 matching bases. The CDR3 spans 15 residues. V was clipped by 6 bases and J by 2 bases, with 17 bases between them. Germline V gives CDR1 MDHEN, CDR2 SYDVKM. The CDR3 reads CASSIGGQGPYEQYL. The CDR3 DNA reads as TGTGCCAGCAGCATCGGTGGGCAGGGTCCCTACGAGCAGTACCTC.

In its sample, this clonotype was seen many times. The gene calls are TRBV3-1 and TRBJ2-2; D may match TRBD1 or TRBD2 (5 bases each). This CDR3 has 15 residues. Per the germline V gene, CDR1 is LGHDT and CDR2 is YNNKEL (reference sequence). Trimming left V 5 bases short and J 5 bases short, with 15 bases between. CDR3 in DNA: TGTGCCAGCAGCAAGCGCCCGGGACCGACCGGGGAGCTGTTTTTT. It encodes CASSKRPGPTGELFF. Full variable domain (missing parts from reference TRBV3-1 and TRBJ2-2): DTAVSQTPKYLVTQMGNDKSIKCEQNLGHDTMYWYKQDSKKFLKIMFSYNNKELIINETVPNRFSPKSPDKAHLNLHINSLELGDSAVYFCASSKRPGPTGELFFGEGSRLTVL.

The sample holds many counts of this clonotype. The chain joins TRBV7-2 to TRBJ2-3; maybe TRBD2 (6 bases). The V end was cut by 0 bases, the J end by 2 bases, with 9 bases between. From germline, CDR1 is SGHTA and CDR2 FQGNSA. CDR3 size: 15 residues. CDR3 sequence: CASSLASGPTDTQYF. The CDR3 nucleotides read TGTGCCAGCAGCTTAGCTAGCGGCCCCACAGATACGCAGTATTTT.

This clonotype was counted ten times or more. The chain has TRBV29-1 and TRBJ2-3; 10 bases line up with TRBD2. Trimming cost V 3 bases and J 4 bases; bases outside gene matches: 7. This CDR3 spans 15 amino acids. Germline values: CDR1 SQVTM, CDR2 ANQGSEA. The CDR3 loop is CSVERSSGSPDTQYF. In nucleotides, the CDR3 is TGCAGCGTTGAGCGTTCTAGCGGGAGCCCAGATACGCAGTATTTT.

On this clonotype: A much larger clone differs by one base, so this may be a read error. The chain couples TRBV20-1 to TRBJ2-1; 8 bases are shared with TRBD2. The J call may be in error: the DNA end matches TRBJ2-7 better. Germline values: CDR1 DFQATT, CDR2 SNEGSKA (reference sequence). The CDR3 loop spans 13 amino acids. CDR3 amino acids: CSAPPAGGNEQYF. In nucleotides, the CDR3 is TGCAGTGCCCCCCCGGCGGGAGGCAATGAGCAGTACTTC.

Only a few counts were recorded for this clonotype. The chain couples TRBV9 to TRBJ1-1; unclear D gene. The CDR3 totals 14 residues. Germline loops: CDR1 SGDLS, CDR2 YYNGEE. V was clipped by 4 bases and J by 6 bases, with 16 bases between them. CDR3 sequence reads: CASSPSTVNAEAFF. As DNA, the CDR3 is TGTGCCAGCAGCCCCAGCACAGTCAACGCTGAAGCTTTCTTT. Variable domain in full (rest from reference TRBV9 and TRBJ1-1): DSGVTQTPKHLITATGQRVTLRCSPRSGDLSVYWYQQSLDQGLQFLIQYYNGEERAKGNILERFSAQQFPDLHSELNLSSLELGDSALYFCASSPSTVNAEAFFGQGTRLTVV.